This TCR beta chain was recorded in a study of blood T cell repertoires in COVID-19. Study-level background: In each case, the material was cDNA or gDNA derived from T cells, B-cell-depleted T cells, or PBMCs.

J lost 0 bases, V lost 3 bases, and 0 bases had no gene match. Germline V gene sequence: CDR1 MNHEY, CDR2 SMNVEV (reference sequence). The CDR3 covers 14 residues. Assay used: immunoSEQ multiplex PCR; TCRdb lists only in-frame clones, some missing. Of around 200,000 clones in the sample, 75% to 90% are singletons; the top ten hold roughly 4.5%. Residents of about two dozen US areas, aged about 18 to 95 years, made up the participants. The source of this sequence is a woman under 40 who had been exposed to COVID-19. Sequencing input: PBMCs or T cells enriched from blood (not recorded which). The chain uses TRBV27 and TRBJ2-7; 9 bases line up with TRBD1. DNA of the CDR3: TGTGCCAGCAGTTTGGGACAGGGCTCCTACGAGCAGTACTTC. This encodes CASSLGQGSYEQYF.